The next 2 T cell receptor beta chains were all read from a single sample in a study of blood T cell repertoires in COVID-19 (dated by TCRdb to about 2020). Library preparation employed the immunoSEQ multiplex PCR assay. Sourced from immuneACCESS, this table was stored by TCRdb with only in-frame sequences that have V and J called. A share of the clones is absent; for the studies checked, an unresolved V gene accounts for under half, and the remainder has no known explanation. The sample data list approximately 63,000 clones, and approximately 80% of these were observed just once. The ten top clones hold roughly half of the sample. The sample comprised peripheral blood. The receptors come from a woman of 80 years or more with acute or convalescent COVID-19.

This clone was counted only a few times. This rearrangement joins TRBV30 to TRBJ2-1, with 7 nucleotides matching TRBD2. This CDR3 region has 13 residues. CDR1 is GTSNPN, CDR2 SVGIG, per germline (reference sequence). V shed 8 bases, J shed 4 bases, and the junction held 8 bases outside the gene matches. For the CDR3, the DNA is TGTGCCCTCGGGACTAATTATTACAATGAGCAGTTCTTC. Encoded protein: CALGTNYYNEQFF.

This clone is a singleton in its sample. The genes are TRBV28 and TRBJ2-2; perhaps TRBD1 as D (7 bases). Germline-derived CDR1 and CDR2 are MDHEN and SYDVKM. With 6 bases removed from V and 0 bases from J, the gap between germline ends came to 17 bases. CDR3 length: 17 amino acids. The CDR3 DNA is TGTGCCAGCAGCCTAGCGATTGGGACAGCGAACACCGGGGAGCTGTTTTTT. This encodes CASSLAIGTANTGELFF. Combining the CDR3 with reference TRBV28 and TRBJ2-2 gives the whole variable domain DVKVTQSSRYLVKRTGEKVFLECVQDMDHENMFWYRQDPGLGLRLIYFSYDVKMKEKGDIPEGYSVSREKKERFSLILESASTNQTSMYLCASSLAIGTANTGELFFGEGSRLTVL.